The text below deals with one TCR beta chain. Its antigen is currently unknown. Trimming pared 3 bases from V and 2 bases from J, leaving 4 bases between. The CDR3 covers 13 residues. From germline, CDR1 is LGHNA and CDR2 YSLEER. The sample belongs to a study of cytomegalovirus exposure and HLA in healthy donors. For the study at large: There were 70 million to 95 million unique TCRs (from HLA-typed donors) in an early data release. Overall study findings and caveats: The availability of immune exposure information extended only to CMV serostatus.

Vbeta (60) and Jbeta (13) primers were used in the PCR. Measured with immunoSEQ multiplex PCR; TCRdb has only the in-frame clones, and not every one. The table shows 200,000 to 250,000 clones, with about four fifths occurring only once. The chain employs TRBV4-3 and TRBJ2-2; D is uncertain. Sequencing input: PBMCs. This receptor was obtained from a woman aged 45-65 years in good health and CMV-seropositive. The CDR3 DNA is TGCGCCAGCAGCCACAAAAACACCGGGGAGCTGTTTTTT. Translating it yields CASSHKNTGELFF.